A single sample gave rise to the 23 T cell receptor beta chains below, sequenced in a study of blood T cell repertoires in COVID-19. Sequencing used immunoSEQ multiplex PCR; TCRdb keeps in-frame clones, though not all of them. The sample lists 250,000 to 300,000 clones, about nine tenths seen once, with about a sixth in the top ten. Sequencing input: PBMCs or T cells enriched from blood (not recorded which). These receptors came from a man younger than 35 who had recovered from COVID-19.

The V call is TRBV27, the J call TRBJ2-1; D may be TRBD2 (7 bases). This CDR3 contains 14 residues. Germline CDR1 MNHEY, CDR2 SMNVEV (reference sequence). V was pared by 8 bases and J by 7 bases, with 18 bases between. CDR3: CASLGMRGGNEQFF. The CDR3 DNA follows: TGTGCCAGCCTAGGAATGAGGGGGGGGAATGAGCAGTTCTTC.

Remarks on this clone: Distinct nucleotide sequences in the sample also encode this CDR3. This chain uses TRBV24-1 with TRBJ2-5; 9 bases align to TRBD1. The CDR3 runs to 15 residues. V dropped 5 bases and J dropped 3; count of bases not matched to a gene: 6. Germline-derived CDR1 and CDR2 are KGHDR and SFDVKD. CDR3 sequence reads: CATSALGQGEETQYF. The CDR3 DNA follows: TGTGCCACCAGTGCCTTGGGACAGGGCGAAGAGACCCAGTACTTC.

For this clone: This sequence may be a read error, since a much larger clone differs from it by one base. The chain joins TRBV27 to TRBJ1-1, with 8 bases that match TRBD1. The CDR3 is made up of 13 amino acids. Germline V lookup: CDR1 MNHEY, CDR2 SMNVEV (reference sequence). V trimming: 6 bases; J trimming: 1 base; junction bases outside the gene matches: 1. CDR3 region: CASRGQGNTEAFF. The CDR3 nucleotides read TGTGCCAGCAGAGGACAGGGGAACACTGAAGCTTTCTTT.

The count of this clone is one. The chain uses TRBV7-3 and TRBJ2-3, with 8 bases fitting TRBD2. V lost 0 bases, J lost 4 bases, and 9 bases stayed unmatched. CDR1 is SGHTA, CDR2 FQGTGA, per germline. The CDR3 loop spans 17 amino acids. The CDR3 sequence is CASSLTSQRELPDTQYF. The CDR3, as DNA: TGTGCCAGCAGCTTAACGTCTCAGCGGGAGCTTCCAGATACGCAGTATTTT.

This chain joins TRBV12-5 and TRBJ2-3, with 9 bases lining up with TRBD2. This CDR3 comprises 19 residues. Germline-derived CDR1 and CDR2 are LGHNT and FRNRAP. Unmatched junction bases numbered 23, after V lost 7 bases and J lost 6 bases. The CDR3 nucleotides read TGTGCTAGTGCCCCTTTTAGGTCCCCTCGTAGCGGGGGCGGGGATACGCAGTATTTT. Protein product: CASAPFRSPRSGGGDTQYF.

V and J are TRBV7-2 and TRBJ1-2, with D possibly being TRBD1 (6 bases). Germline loops: CDR1 SGHTA, CDR2 FQGNSA. There are 16 residues in the CDR3. The V and J ends lost 5 bases and 4 bases respectively, with 20 bases between them. DNA for the CDR3: TGTGCCAGCAGCCCAGCCCGGGACAAAGTTTTCTATGGCTACACCTTC. It is translated as CASSPARDKVFYGYTF. Full variable domain (outside the CDR3, taken from reference TRBV7-2 and TRBJ1-2): GAGVSQSPSNKVTEKGKDVELRCDPISGHTALYWYRQSLGQGLEFLIYFQGNSAPDKSGLPSDRFSAERTGGSVSTLTIQRTQQEDSAVYLCASSPARDKVFYGYTFGSGTRLTVV.

This chain connects TRBV28 to TRBJ1-4, with 7 bases matching TRBD1. The V gene end was trimmed by 6 bases and the J gene end by 3 bases; junction bases not matched to a gene: 10. This CDR3 has 16 residues. Germline loops: CDR1 MDHEN, CDR2 SYDVKM. CDR3 DNA sequence: TGTGCCAGCAGATCACCCACGACAGGGTCTAATGAAAAACTGTTTTTT. As protein: CASRSPTTGSNEKLFF.

This clone was seen once. The genes are TRBV7-9 and TRBJ2-2; TRBD2 aligns across 9 bases. The CDR3 has 17 residues. Germline V gene data show CDR1 as SEHNR and CDR2 as FQNEAQ (reference sequence). Trimming cost V 7 bases and J 3 bases; bases outside gene matches: 12. The CDR3, as DNA: TGTGCCAGCAACCCGGCGGTAGCGGGGGCCTACACCGGGGAGCTGTTTTTT. Translated: CASNPAVAGAYTGELFF.

This CDR3 reads CASSFPPGTGVGSPLHF. Written as DNA, the CDR3 is TGTGCCAGCAGCTTCCCACCGGGGACAGGGGTTGGTTCACCCCTCCACTTT. The chain is built from TRBV7-2 and TRBJ1-6; the match to TRBD1 covers 10 bases. CDR3 length: 17 residues. V trimming: 3 bases; J trimming: 9 bases; junction bases outside the gene matches: 11. CDR1 and CDR2 from the germline V gene are SGHTA and FQGNSA.

The chain couples TRBV24-1 to TRBJ1-1; D possibly corresponds to TRBD1 (6 bases). V dropped 7 bases and J dropped 5 bases, with 13 bases sitting between them. The CDR3 totals 13 residues. Germline-derived CDR1 and CDR2 are KGHDR and SFDVKD. CDR3 in amino acids: CATRDRLVTEAFF. CDR3 DNA sequence: TGTGCCACCAGGGACAGATTGGTGACTGAAGCTTTCTTT.

The gene calls are TRBV7-2 and TRBJ2-2, with D maybe TRBD2 (5 bases). Deletions cut 1 base from V and 6 bases from J, with 21 bases between. CDR3 length: 18 amino acids. CDR1 is SGHTA, CDR2 FQGNSA, per germline. CDR3 nucleotides: TGTGCCAGCAGCTTAGAAACTAGGATTTATTTTGGAGCCGGGGAGCTGTTTTTT. It codes for CASSLETRIYFGAGELFF.

This chain links TRBV5-5 with TRBJ2-5; TRBD1 is a possible D gene (5 bases). The length of the CDR3 is 14 residues. Trimming left V 6 bases short and J 2 bases short, with 14 bases between. Germline V lookup: CDR1 SGHKS, CDR2 YYEKEE (reference sequence). The CDR3 DNA reads TGTGCCAGCACCTTCGCCCAGGGTCAAGAGACCCAGTACTTC. The encoded protein is CASTFAQGQETQYF.

The rearrangement joins TRBV18 to TRBJ2-5; 7 bases fit TRBD2. CDR3 length: 14 amino acids. V was clipped by 6 bases and J by 4 bases; unmatched bases: 8. Germline CDR1 and CDR2: KGHSH and LQKENI. CDR3 region: CASSPRGGAETQYF. The DNA of the CDR3 is TGTGCCAGCTCCCCGCGGGGAGGGGCAGAGACCCAGTACTTC.

In its sample, this clone was seen once. J is TRBJ1-6 and V is TRBV3-1 (or the pseudogene TRBV3-2); unclear D gene. Trimming took off 7 bases at V and 0 bases at J, with 7 bases between the two ends. Germline lookup yields CDR1 LGHDT and CDR2 YNNKEL (reference sequence). This CDR3 has 14 residues. This chain's CDR3 is CASTGDSYNSPLHF. The DNA of the CDR3 is TGTGCCAGCACCGGGGACTCCTATAATTCACCCCTCCACTTT.

The J gene is TRBJ1-4, the V gene TRBV19, with TRBD1 as a possible D gene (6 bases). V dropped 2 bases and J dropped 3 bases, with 16 bases sitting between them. Looked up from germline, CDR1 is LNHDA and CDR2 is SQIVND (reference sequence). This CDR3 spans 17 amino acids. CDR3: CASSIRGRGSPNEKLFF. The CDR3 DNA follows: TGTGCCAGTAGTATAAGGGGCAGGGGTTCCCCTAATGAAAAACTGTTTTTT.

The chain has TRBV6-5 and TRBJ1-6, with 9 nucleotides matching TRBD1. CDR3 length: 15 amino acids. Germline loops: CDR1 MNHEY, CDR2 SVGAGI. Trimming cost V 3 bases and J 7 bases; bases outside gene matches: 4. The CDR3 DNA sequence: TGTGCCAGCAGTTATTCCGGGACAGGGAATTCACCCCTCCACTTT. Its translation: CASSYSGTGNSPLHF.

The rearrangement joins TRBV19 to TRBJ2-5, with 9 bases matching TRBD1. Germline-derived CDR1 and CDR2 are LNHDA and SQIVND (reference sequence). The junction had 4 bases not matched to a gene; V was cut back by 6 bases and J by 2 bases. This CDR3 has 14 residues. CDR3 loop: CASSTTGGQETQYF. CDR3 DNA sequence: TGTGCCAGTAGCACGACAGGGGGACAAGAGACCCAGTACTTC.

V usage is TRBV11-3 and J usage is TRBJ2-7; perhaps TRBD2 as D (5 bases). This CDR3 has 13 amino acids. Germline assignment: CDR1 SGHNT and CDR2 YENEEA. The V gene lost 5 bases and the J gene lost 3 bases, with 11 bases spanning the gap. The CDR3 reads CASSPSWFYEQYF. CDR3 DNA: TGTGCCAGCAGCCCTAGCTGGTTCTACGAGCAGTACTTC.

The gene calls are TRBV7-2 and TRBJ2-1; D might be TRBD2 (5 bases). Germline lookup yields CDR1 SGHTA and CDR2 FQGNSA. CDR3 size: 15 residues. V lost 2 bases and J lost 4, with 12 bases in between. CDR3 coding DNA: TGTGCCAGCAGCTTATCGGAACTAGTTTACAATGAGCAGTTCTTC. Protein sequence: CASSLSELVYNEQFF. Complete variable domain (other parts from reference TRBV7-2 and TRBJ2-1): GAGVSQSPSNKVTEKGKDVELRCDPISGHTALYWYRQSLGQGLEFLIYFQGNSAPDKSGLPSDRFSAERTGGSVSTLTIQRTQQEDSAVYLCASSLSELVYNEQFFGPGTRLTVL.

The chain joins TRBV10-3 to TRBJ1-3; a possible D gene is TRBD1 (6 bases). Germline V gene sequence: CDR1 ENHRY, CDR2 SYGVKD. CDR3 length: 16 amino acids. V was shortened by 2 bases and J by 0 bases, with 11 bases between the two germline ends. CDR3: CAISETTGHSGNTIYF. For the CDR3, the DNA is TGTGCCATCAGTGAGACGACAGGCCACTCTGGAAACACCATATATTTT.

V usage is TRBV19 and J usage is TRBJ1-6, with 8 bases aligning to TRBD1. Germline CDR1 LNHDA, CDR2 SQIVND (reference sequence). The CDR3 is 14 residues long. The V gene end was trimmed by 5 bases and the J gene end by 10 bases; junction bases not matched to a gene: 7. CDR3 bases: TGTGCCAGTAGTTGGACAGGGAAAGAATCACCCCTCCACTTT. Protein product: CASSWTGKESPLHF.

This clone was seen only once. The junction and the germline gene differ at one end; a read error may be behind it. The CDR3 region is CAWSGPPGLATF. The DNA of the CDR3 is TGTGCCTGGAGTGGACCCCCCGGACTAGCGACCTTC. The V call is TRBV30, the J call TRBJ2-7; 9 bases are shared with TRBD2. Germline CDR1 GTSNPN, CDR2 SVGIG (reference sequence). The CDR3 sequence is 12 residues long.

This clone was recorded only once. The genes are TRBV30 and TRBJ1-5, with TRBD1 as a possible D gene (5 bases). Germline values: CDR1 GTSNPN, CDR2 SVGIG (reference sequence). V lost 0 bases, J lost 4 bases, and 7 bases lay in between. The CDR3 contains 13 residues. CDR3 DNA sequence: TGTGCCTGGAGTGTAGACAGAAATCAGCCCCAGCATTTT. This encodes CAWSVDRNQPQHF.